This T cell receptor beta chain derives from a study of blood T cell repertoires in COVID-19. Across the whole study: Sources were T cells, B-cell-depleted T cells, or PBMCs; the material itself was cDNA or gDNA.

No more than 2 weeks before study entry, exposed participants had met a case of COVID-19. This clone was detected only once. Trimming took off 2 bases at V and 4 bases at J, with 12 bases between the two ends. Germline assignment: CDR1 LNHDA and CDR2 SQIVND (reference sequence). The CDR3 loop spans 15 amino acids. The data were produced by immunoSEQ multiplex PCR, yet TCRdb's version contains in-frame clones alone and is incomplete. The sample gives hundreds of thousands of clones, roughly 80% of which show up once; around 4.6% is in the top ten. The sequence was collected from a woman in her 50s who had been exposed to COVID-19. The chain has TRBV19 and TRBJ1-3; possibly TRBD1 for D (5 bases). The sequenced sample consisted of PBMCs or T cells enriched from blood (not recorded which). CDR3 nucleotides: TGTGCCAGTAGTATAACCGGGACTGCCGGAAACACCATATATTTT. Its protein is CASSITGTAGNTIYF.